These 11 T cell receptor beta chains were all obtained from the same sample, sequenced in a study of monozygotic twins with inflammatory bowel disease. TCRdb reprocessed the 5' RACE reads and reports one entry per CDR3 protein, with no DNA. This sample's clone table lists approximately 400,000 distinct CDR3 sequences. The sequenced sample was blood. The receptors stem from a human donor with ulcerative colitis or Crohn's disease, or a healthy co-twin of an affected twin (not recorded which).

J is TRBJ1-2 and V is TRBV7-9; the TCRdb call, TRBD1, lacks DNA for checking. The V gene's germline CDR1 is SEHNR and CDR2 FQNEAQ (reference sequence). This CDR3 is 15 amino acids long. CDR3 sequence: CASSLGLDRNYGYTF.

This rearrangement joins TRBV3-1 to TRBJ2-2; TCRdb selects TRBD1, and the lack of DNA leaves this call unchecked. CDR1 is LGHDT, CDR2 YNNKEL, per germline (reference sequence). The CDR3 covers 17 residues. Here the CDR3 reads CASSQDIQVLNPGELFF.

The chain uses TRBV15 and TRBJ2-3; the D call from TCRdb, TRBD1, cannot be confirmed without DNA. The CDR3 is 13 residues long. From germline, CDR1 is LNHNV and CDR2 YYDKDF (reference sequence). The CDR3 loop reads CATSRGDTDTQYF. Complete variable domain (other parts from reference TRBV15 and TRBJ2-3): DAMVIQNPRYQVTQFGKPVTLSCSQTLNHNVMYWYQQKSSQAPKLLFHYYDKDFNNEADTPDNFQSRRPNTSFCFLDIRSPGLGDTAMYLCATSRGDTDTQYFGPGTRLTVL.

V is TRBV5-1 and J is TRBJ2-3. Germline V lookup: CDR1 SGHRS, CDR2 YFSETQ. This CDR3 region has 13 residues. Here the CDR3 reads CASSVGLADFQYF. Full variable domain (outside the CDR3, taken from reference TRBV5-1 and TRBJ2-3): KAGVTQTPRYLIKTRGQQVTLSCSPISGHRSVSWYQQTPGQGLQFLFEYFSETQRNKGNFPGRFSGRQFSNSRSEMNVSTLELGDSALYLCASSVGLADFQYFGPGTRLTVL.

The CDR3 here is CASSQENRGSGNTIYF. This chain connects TRBV4-2 to TRBJ1-3; TCRdb selects TRBD1, and the lack of DNA leaves this call unchecked. Germline V CDR1 and CDR2: LGHNA, YNFKEQ. CDR3 length: 16 residues.

The CDR3 sequence: CASTQRGVNTGELFF. The V and J genes are TRBV5-1 and TRBJ2-2; TCRdb gives TRBD1 as the D gene, but with no DNA this cannot be confirmed. The germline CDR1 and CDR2 sequences are SGHRS and YFSETQ. The CDR3 length is 15 residues. The full variable domain, with the rest looked up from reference TRBV5-1 and TRBJ2-2, is KAGVTQTPRYLIKTRGQQVTLSCSPISGHRSVSWYQQTPGQGLQFLFEYFSETQRNKGNFPGRFSGRQFSNSRSEMNVSTLELGDSALYLCASTQRGVNTGELFFGEGSRLTVL.

The chain has TRBV28 and TRBJ2-3; TCRdb calls TRBD1, which cannot be checked without DNA. Germline V lookup: CDR1 MDHEN, CDR2 SYDVKM. The CDR3 runs to 15 residues. CDR3: CASSPDRGLTDTQYF. Variable domain in full (rest from reference TRBV28 and TRBJ2-3): DVKVTQSSRYLVKRTGEKVFLECVQDMDHENMFWYRQDPGLGLRLIYFSYDVKMKEKGDIPEGYSVSREKKERFSLILESASTNQTSMYLCASSPDRGLTDTQYFGPGTRLTVL.

V is TRBV27 and J is TRBJ2-3; no DNA is available, so the TRBD2 call from TCRdb remains unchecked. Germline lookup yields CDR1 MNHEY and CDR2 SMNVEV (reference sequence). There are 18 residues in the CDR3. The CDR3: CASSPLVDGAGFTDTQYF.

The genes are TRBV11-2 and TRBJ1-6. The V gene's germline CDR1 is SGHAT and CDR2 FQNNGV. CDR3 length: 13 amino acids. The CDR3 sequence is CASSLVHGPPLHF. The full variable domain, rest sourced from reference TRBV11-2 and TRBJ1-6, is EAGVAQSPRYKIIEKRQSVAFWCNPISGHATLYWYQQILGQGPKLLIQFQNNGVVDDSQLPKDRFSAERLKGVDSTLKIQPAKLEDSAVYLCASSLVHGPPLHFGNGTRLTVT.

V is TRBV11-1 and J is TRBJ2-7; TCRdb proposes TRBD2, but this gene call is untestable without DNA. CDR3 length: 13 amino acids. Germline V lookup: CDR1 SGHAT, CDR2 FQDESV (reference sequence). This chain's CDR3 is CASSPESGGATYF. Complete variable domain (other parts from reference TRBV11-1 and TRBJ2-7): EAEVAQSPRYKITEKSQAVAFWCDPISGHATLYWYRQILGQGPELLVQFQDESVVDDSQLPKDRFSAERLKGVDSTLKIQPAELGDSAMYLCASSPESGGATYFGPGTRLTVT.

V and J are TRBV7-9 and TRBJ2-7; TCRdb reports TRBD2, a call that lacks DNA to check it against. The germline gives CDR1 SEHNR, CDR2 FQNEAQ (reference sequence). This CDR3 contains 14 residues. The CDR3: CASSLKGGLQGQYF.